The entry that follows covers one TCR beta chain sequence. It lacks a known antigen. There are no base qualities to consult, and no much larger clone falls within one base. Library method: PCR. The sequencer listed for this sample is Illumina HiSeq 2500. TCR library preparation used molecular barcoding, with unique molecular identifiers applied to normalize quantification of the TCRbeta repertoire. TCRdb passed the public sequencing reads through fastp at Q25 and MiXCR, retaining productive beta sequences. Identical CDR3 proteins give one entry, which carries the most common genes and DNA. The sample contains about 980,000 distinct CDR3 sequences, around 30% of them found a single time. About 28% of the sample is taken by the ten largest. These data are taken from a study of T-cell reconstitution after alpha-beta-depleted transplantation in children (dated by TCRdb to the mid-2010s). At the level of the whole study: Using TCR repertoire profiling, the study followed T-cell immune reconstitution in a quantitative way in children after TCRalphabeta/CD19-depleted allogeneic hematopoietic cell transplantation.

For this chain, trimming is 3 bases at the V end and 0 bases at the J end, and the number of junction bases without a gene match is 3. Its CDR3 holds 17 amino acids, cysteine through phenylalanine. Kept here is only the CDR3 DNA, which spans 51 bases and is read in frame from base 1. CDR1 and CDR2 were assigned from the germline V gene as SGHRS and YFSETQ. Points the paper makes about the study in general: In some patients, the high TCRbeta diversity seen at day 60 was put down to recipient T cells and intrathymic progenitors that had survived conditioning. Hyperexpanded clone frequencies declined over subsequent months; after one year, T-cell counts and TCRbeta diversity were mostly attributed to newly produced T cells. The apparently early alphabetaT-cell count recovery about two months after transplant was reportedly dependent on only several hundred rapidly expanded clones derived from non-depleted graft cells.

The treatment or condition tag for this specimen amounts to: allogeneic hematopoietic cell transplantation with graft depleted of TCRalphabeta T cells and CD19 B cells. TCRalphabeta/CD19-depleted allogeneic hematopoietic cell grafts were given to the transplant recipients, all of whom were children. The sequence was obtained from a boy under two years old who had a stem cell transplant for SCID, so the T cells may come from the graft donor. The rearrangement joined TRBV5-1 to TRBJ2-2, with 12 bases aligning to TRBD2. The material was PBMCs, mostly from graft donor cells, obtained 360 days after TCRalphabeta/CD19-depleted stem cell transplant. The CDR3 corresponds to CASSWTSGVANTGELFF. At the DNA level, the sequence is TGCGCCAGCAGCTGGACTAGCGGGGTCGCGAACACCGGGGAGCTGTTTTTT.